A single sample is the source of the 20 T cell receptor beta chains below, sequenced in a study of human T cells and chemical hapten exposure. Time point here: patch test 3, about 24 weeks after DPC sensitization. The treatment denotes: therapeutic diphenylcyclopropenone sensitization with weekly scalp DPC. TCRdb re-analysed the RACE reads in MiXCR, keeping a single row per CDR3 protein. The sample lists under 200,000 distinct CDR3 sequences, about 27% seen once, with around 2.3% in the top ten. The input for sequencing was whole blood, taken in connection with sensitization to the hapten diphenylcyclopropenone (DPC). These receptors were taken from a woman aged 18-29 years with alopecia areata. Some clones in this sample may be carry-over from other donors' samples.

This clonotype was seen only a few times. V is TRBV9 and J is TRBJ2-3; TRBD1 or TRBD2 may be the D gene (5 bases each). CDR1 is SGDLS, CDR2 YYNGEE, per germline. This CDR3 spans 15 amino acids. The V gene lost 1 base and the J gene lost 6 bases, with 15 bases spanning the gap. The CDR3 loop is CASSVIPKEGDTQYF. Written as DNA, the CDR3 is TGTGCCAGCAGCGTAATCCCGAAAGAGGGGGATACGCAGTATTTT.

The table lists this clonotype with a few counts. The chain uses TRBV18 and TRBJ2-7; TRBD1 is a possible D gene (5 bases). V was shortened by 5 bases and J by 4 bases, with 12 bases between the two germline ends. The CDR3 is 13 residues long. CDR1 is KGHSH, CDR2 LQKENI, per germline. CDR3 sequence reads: CASSSLDIYEQYF. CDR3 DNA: TGTGCCAGCTCATCTTTGGACATTTACGAGCAGTACTTC.

CDR3 nucleotide sequence: TGCAGCGTTGCGCTAGCGGATTACGAGCAGTACTTC. It specifies CSVALADYEQYF. The chain uses TRBV29-1 and TRBJ2-7; 7 bases line up with TRBD2. Germline CDR1 SQVTM, CDR2 ANQGSEA. With 4 bases clipped from V and 4 bases from J, the junction kept 4 bases outside the gene matches. The CDR3 runs to 12 residues.

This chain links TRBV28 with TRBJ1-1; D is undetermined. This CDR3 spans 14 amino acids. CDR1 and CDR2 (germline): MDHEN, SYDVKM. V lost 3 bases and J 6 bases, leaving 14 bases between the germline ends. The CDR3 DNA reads TGTGCCAGCAGTTTTGACGGACTGGTCGCTGAAGCTTTCTTT. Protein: CASSFDGLVAEAFF.

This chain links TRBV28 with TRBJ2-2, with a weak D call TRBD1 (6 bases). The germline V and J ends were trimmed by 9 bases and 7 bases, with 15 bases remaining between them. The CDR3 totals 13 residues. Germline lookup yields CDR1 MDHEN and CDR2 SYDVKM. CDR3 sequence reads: CASQQGIGGELFF. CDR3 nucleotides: TGTGCCAGTCAACAGGGAATTGGCGGGGAGCTGTTTTTT.

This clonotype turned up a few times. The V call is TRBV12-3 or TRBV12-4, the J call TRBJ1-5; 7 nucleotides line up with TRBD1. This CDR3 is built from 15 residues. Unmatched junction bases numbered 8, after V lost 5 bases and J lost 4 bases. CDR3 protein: CASSLQTGPNQPQHF. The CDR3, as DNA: TGTGCCAGCAGTCTGCAGACAGGGCCAAATCAGCCCCAGCATTTT.

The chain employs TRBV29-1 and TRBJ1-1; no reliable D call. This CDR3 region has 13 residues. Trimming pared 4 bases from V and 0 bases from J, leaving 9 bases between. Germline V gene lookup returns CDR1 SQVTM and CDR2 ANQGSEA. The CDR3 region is CSVVIGMNTEAFF. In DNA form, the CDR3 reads TGCAGCGTTGTTATCGGTATGAACACTGAAGCTTTCTTT.

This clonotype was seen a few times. The CDR3 DNA reads TGTGCCAGCAGCGTAGACGGCAGGGGGCGAATCGATGAGCAGTTCTTC. It yields the protein CASSVDGRGRIDEQFF. This chain uses TRBV9 with TRBJ2-1; TRBD1 aligns across 8 bases. Per the germline V gene, CDR1 is SGDLS and CDR2 is YYNGEE. The junction had 10 bases not matched to a gene; V was cut back by 0 bases and J by 8 bases. The CDR3 sequence is 16 residues long.

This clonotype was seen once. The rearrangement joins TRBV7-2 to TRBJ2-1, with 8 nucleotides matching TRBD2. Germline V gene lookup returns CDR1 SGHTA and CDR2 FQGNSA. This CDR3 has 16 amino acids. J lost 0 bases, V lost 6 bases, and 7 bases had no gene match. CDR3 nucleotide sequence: TGTGCCAGCAGGCCAACTAGCGGCCGCTCCTACAATGAGCAGTTCTTC. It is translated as CASRPTSGRSYNEQFF. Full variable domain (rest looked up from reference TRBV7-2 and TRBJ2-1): GAGVSQSPSNKVTEKGKDVELRCDPISGHTALYWYRQSLGQGLEFLIYFQGNSAPDKSGLPSDRFSAERTGGSVSTLTIQRTQQEDSAVYLCASRPTSGRSYNEQFFGPGTRLTVL.

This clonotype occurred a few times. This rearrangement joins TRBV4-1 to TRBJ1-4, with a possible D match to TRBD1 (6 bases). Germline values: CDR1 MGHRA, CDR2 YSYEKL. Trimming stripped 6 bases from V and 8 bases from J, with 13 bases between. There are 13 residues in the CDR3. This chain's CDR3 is CASSPTGGEKLFF. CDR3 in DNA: TGCGCCAGCAGTCCGACAGGAGGAGAAAAACTGTTTTTT.

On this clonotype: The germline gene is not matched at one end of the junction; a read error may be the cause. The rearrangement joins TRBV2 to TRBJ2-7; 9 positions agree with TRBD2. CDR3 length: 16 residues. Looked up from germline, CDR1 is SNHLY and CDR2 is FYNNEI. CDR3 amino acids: CVSSGETSGLPYEQYF. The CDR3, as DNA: TGTGTCAGCAGTGGGGAGACTAGCGGATTACCCTACGAGCAGTACTTC.

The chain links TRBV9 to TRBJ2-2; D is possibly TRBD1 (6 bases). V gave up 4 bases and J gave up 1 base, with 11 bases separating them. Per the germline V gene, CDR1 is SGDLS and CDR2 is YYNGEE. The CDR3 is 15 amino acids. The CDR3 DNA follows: TGTGCCAGCAGCCTAACAGGGATGAACACCGGGGAGCTGTTTTTT. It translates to CASSLTGMNTGELFF.

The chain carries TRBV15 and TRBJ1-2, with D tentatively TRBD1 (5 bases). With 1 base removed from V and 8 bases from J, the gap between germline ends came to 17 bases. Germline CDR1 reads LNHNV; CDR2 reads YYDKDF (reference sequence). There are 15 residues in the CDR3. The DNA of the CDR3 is TGTGCCACCAGCAGAGGGGGGTCCCGGGCGTTAGGCTACACCTTC. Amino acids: CATSRGGSRALGYTF.

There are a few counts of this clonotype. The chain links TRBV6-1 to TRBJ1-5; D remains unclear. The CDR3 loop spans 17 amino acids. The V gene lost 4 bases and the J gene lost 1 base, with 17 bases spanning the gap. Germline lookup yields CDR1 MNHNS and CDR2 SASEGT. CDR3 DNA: TGTGCCAGCAGTGCCCATGTGTTGAAGTCCAGCAATCAGCCCCAGCATTTT. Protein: CASSAHVLKSSNQPQHF.

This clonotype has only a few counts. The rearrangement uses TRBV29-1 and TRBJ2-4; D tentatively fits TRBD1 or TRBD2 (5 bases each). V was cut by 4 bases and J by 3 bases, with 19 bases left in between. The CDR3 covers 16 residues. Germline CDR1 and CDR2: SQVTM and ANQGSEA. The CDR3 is CSVGDMGEWGKNIQYF. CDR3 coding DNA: TGCAGCGTTGGGGATATGGGGGAATGGGGCAAAAACATTCAGTACTTC.

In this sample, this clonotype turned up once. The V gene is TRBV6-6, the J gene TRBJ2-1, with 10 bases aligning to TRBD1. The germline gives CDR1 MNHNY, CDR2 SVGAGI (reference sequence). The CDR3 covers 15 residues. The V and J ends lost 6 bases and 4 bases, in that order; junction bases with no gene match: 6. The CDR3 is CASSYGTGVYNEQFF. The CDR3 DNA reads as TGTGCCAGCAGCTACGGGACAGGGGTATACAATGAGCAGTTCTTC.

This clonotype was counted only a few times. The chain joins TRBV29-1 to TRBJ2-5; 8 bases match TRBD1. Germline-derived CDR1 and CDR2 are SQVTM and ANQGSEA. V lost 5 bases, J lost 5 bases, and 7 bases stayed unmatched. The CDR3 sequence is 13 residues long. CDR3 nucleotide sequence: TGCAGCGTTAAAACAGGGGGAAGGGAGACCCAGTACTTC. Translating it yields CSVKTGGRETQYF. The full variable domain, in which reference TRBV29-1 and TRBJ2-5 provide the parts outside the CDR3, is SAVISQKPSRDICQRGTSLTIQCQVDSQVTMMFWYRQQPGQSLTLIATANQGSEATYESGFVIDKFPISRPNLTFSTLTVSNMSPEDSSIYLCSVKTGGRETQYFGPGTRLLVL.

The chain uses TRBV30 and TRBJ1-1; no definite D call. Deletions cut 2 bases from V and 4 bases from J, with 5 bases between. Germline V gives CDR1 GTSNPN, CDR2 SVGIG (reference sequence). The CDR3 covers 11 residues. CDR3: CAWSSTTEAFF. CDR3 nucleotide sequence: TGTGCCTGGAGTTCCACCACTGAAGCTTTCTTT.

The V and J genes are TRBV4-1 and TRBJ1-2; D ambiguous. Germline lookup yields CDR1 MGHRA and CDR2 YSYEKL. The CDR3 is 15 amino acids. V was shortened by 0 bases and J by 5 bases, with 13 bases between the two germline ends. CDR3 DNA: TGCGCCAGCAGCCAAGAATCAGGAGTTCGTTATGGCTACACCTTC. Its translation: CASSQESGVRYGYTF.

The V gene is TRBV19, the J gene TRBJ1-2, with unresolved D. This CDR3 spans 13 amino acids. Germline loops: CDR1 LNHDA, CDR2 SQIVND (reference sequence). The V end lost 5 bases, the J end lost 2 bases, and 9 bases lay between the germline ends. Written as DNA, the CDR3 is TGTGCCAGTAGTCCGAAAGGGAACTATGGCTACACCTTC. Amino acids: CASSPKGNYGYTF.